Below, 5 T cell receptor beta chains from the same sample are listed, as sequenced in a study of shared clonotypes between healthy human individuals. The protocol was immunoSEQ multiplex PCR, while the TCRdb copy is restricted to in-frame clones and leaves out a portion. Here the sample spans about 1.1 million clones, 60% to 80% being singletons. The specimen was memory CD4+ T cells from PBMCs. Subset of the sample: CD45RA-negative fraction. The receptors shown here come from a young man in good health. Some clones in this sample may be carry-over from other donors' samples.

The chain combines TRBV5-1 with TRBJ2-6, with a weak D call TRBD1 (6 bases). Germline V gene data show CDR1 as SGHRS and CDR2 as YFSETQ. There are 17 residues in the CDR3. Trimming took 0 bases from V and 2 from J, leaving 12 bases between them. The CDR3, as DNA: TGCGCCAGCAGCTTGGGGCAGGGGAAAGCTGGGGCCAACGTCCTGACTTTC. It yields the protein CASSLGQGKAGANVLTF. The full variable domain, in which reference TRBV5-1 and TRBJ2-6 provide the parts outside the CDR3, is KAGVTQTPRYLIKTRGQQVTLSCSPISGHRSVSWYQQTPGQGLQFLFEYFSETQRNKGNFPGRFSGRQFSNSRSEMNVSTLELGDSALYLCASSLGQGKAGANVLTFGAGSRLTVL.

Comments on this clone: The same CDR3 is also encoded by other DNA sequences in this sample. CDR3 loop: CASSSRTDTQYF. CDR3 nucleotides: TGTGCCAGTAGTAGTCGCACAGATACGCAGTATTTT. The rearrangement links TRBV19 to TRBJ2-3, with D uncertain. Trimming removed 4 bases at V and 1 base at J, with 3 bases between. Per germline, CDR1 LNHDA and CDR2 SQIVND (reference sequence). The CDR3 runs to 12 residues.

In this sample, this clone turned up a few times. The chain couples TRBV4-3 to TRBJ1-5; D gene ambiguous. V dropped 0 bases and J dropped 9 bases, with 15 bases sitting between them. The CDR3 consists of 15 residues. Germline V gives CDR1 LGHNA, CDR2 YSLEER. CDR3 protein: CASSQDQGPQRPQHF. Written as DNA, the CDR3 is TGCGCCAGCAGCCAAGATCAAGGTCCACAACGGCCCCAGCATTTT.

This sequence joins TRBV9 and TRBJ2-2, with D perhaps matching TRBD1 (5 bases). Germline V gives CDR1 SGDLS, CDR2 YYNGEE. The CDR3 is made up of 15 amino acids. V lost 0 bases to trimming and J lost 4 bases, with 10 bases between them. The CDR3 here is CASSVVDSGTGELFF. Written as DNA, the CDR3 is TGTGCCAGCAGCGTAGTAGACAGTGGCACCGGGGAGCTGTTTTTT.

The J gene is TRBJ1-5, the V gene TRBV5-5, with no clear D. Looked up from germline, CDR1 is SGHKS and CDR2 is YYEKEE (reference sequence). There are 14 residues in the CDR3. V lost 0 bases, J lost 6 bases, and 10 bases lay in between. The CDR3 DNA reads TGTGCCAGCAGCTTGGGGCCCGGGGTTCAGCCCCAGCATTTT. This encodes CASSLGPGVQPQHF.